These 26 T cell receptor beta chains came from one sample sequenced in a study of neurological immune-mediated disorders. TCRdb used MiXCR to reprocess the 5' RACE reads, holding one entry per CDR3 protein. The sample carries 80,000 to 85,000 distinct CDR3 sequences, just over 2.5% recorded once. The sequencing input was PBMCs. These receptors were taken from a woman younger than 45 with multiple sclerosis.

This clonotype was observed many times. V gene TRBV28 combines with J gene TRBJ1-1; tentative D call: TRBD1 (5 bases). Germline V lookup: CDR1 MDHEN, CDR2 SYDVKM. This CDR3 has 15 amino acids. With 3 bases removed from V and 4 bases from J, the gap between germline ends came to 15 bases. The chain's CDR3 is CASSFGGGSGTEAFF. CDR3 DNA: TGTGCCAGCAGTTTCGGGGGAGGGTCTGGCACTGAAGCTTTCTTT.

This clonotype has at least ten counts. This chain joins TRBV14 and TRBJ1-2; D may be TRBD1 (6 bases). The CDR3 runs 17 residues. CDR1 SGHDN and CDR2 FVKESK come from the germline V gene. V was trimmed by 0 bases and J by 4 bases, leaving 18 bases between them. The CDR3 protein is CASSQDGGAALIYGYTF. CDR3 sequence (DNA): TGTGCCAGCAGCCAAGATGGGGGGGCAGCTTTGATCTATGGCTACACCTTC.

This clonotype was picked up many times. This chain uses TRBV20-1 with TRBJ1-5; 10 bases agree with TRBD1. The CDR3 covers 16 residues. The trim removed 5 bases at V and 4 bases at J, leaving 11 bases unmatched. Looked up from germline, CDR1 is DFQATT and CDR2 is SNEGSKA (reference sequence). In DNA form, the CDR3 reads TGCAGTGCTCCGCCTGCGGGACAGGGGACGAATCAGCCCCAGCATTTT. This codes for CSAPPAGQGTNQPQHF.

This clonotype has ten or more counts. The chain carries TRBV20-1 and TRBJ1-1, with 10 bases matching TRBD1. The CDR3 is 14 residues long. With V trimmed by 3 bases and J by 5 bases, 6 bases remained unmatched. CDR1 and CDR2 (germline): DFQATT, SNEGSKA (reference sequence). DNA for the CDR3: TGCAGTGCTAGGACAGGGGGCATGTGGACTGAAGCTTTCTTT. Protein sequence: CSARTGGMWTEAFF.

This clonotype occurred many times. V and J are TRBV10-3 and TRBJ1-5; TRBD1 might be the D (6 bases). Trimming removed 4 bases from V and 6 bases from J, with 13 bases in between. The CDR3 totals 14 residues. Germline V gene sequence: CDR1 ENHRY, CDR2 SYGVKD. The CDR3 loop is CAISGTGLGQPQHF. CDR3 nucleotide sequence: TGTGCCATCAGTGGCACAGGGTTAGGTCAGCCCCAGCATTTT.

In this sample, this clonotype turned up many times. The chain couples TRBV3-1 to TRBJ2-7; the D is unclear. V was clipped by 3 bases and J by 6 bases, with 12 bases between them. The CDR3 contains 13 residues. Per the germline V gene, CDR1 is LGHDT and CDR2 is YNNKEL (reference sequence). CDR3 loop: CASSHVKVSEQYF. CDR3 coding DNA: TGTGCCAGCAGCCATGTAAAGGTGAGCGAGCAGTACTTC.

At least ten counts were recorded for this clonotype. The CDR3 is CSARDRAISGNTIYF. For the CDR3, the DNA is TGCAGTGCTAGAGATAGGGCGATCTCTGGAAACACCATATATTTT. J is TRBJ1-3 and V is TRBV20-1; no definite D call. Looked up from germline, CDR1 is DFQATT and CDR2 is SNEGSKA (reference sequence). With 0 bases removed from V and 0 bases from J, the gap between germline ends came to 9 bases. This CDR3 region has 15 residues.

Points on this clonotype: Just one base apart from a much larger clone, this may be a read error. V usage is TRBV7-9 and J usage is TRBJ2-2; perhaps TRBD2 as D (7 bases). The CDR3 covers 15 residues. Germline V gene sequence: CDR1 SEHNR, CDR2 FQNEAQ (reference sequence). The ends were cut back, 4 bases at V and 7 bases at J, with 16 bases in the middle. The CDR3 sequence is CASSSNRGAVGELFF. Here the CDR3 DNA reads TGTGCCAGCAGCTCAAACCGGGGGGCCGTCGGGGAGCTGTTTTTT.

As for this clonotype: Given a much more abundant clone one base away, this may be a read error. The chain carries TRBV20-1 and TRBJ1-5, with no clear D. The germline V gene encodes CDR1 DFQATT and CDR2 SNEGSKA (reference sequence). This CDR3 has 14 residues. The CDR3 nucleotides read TGCAGTGCTAGAAGGTCCTATAGAAATCAGCCCCAGAATTTT. It is translated as CSARRSYRNQPQNF.

This clonotype was seen at least ten times. The chain joins TRBV20-1 to TRBJ2-7, with D possibly TRBD2 on 6 matching bases. Germline V lookup: CDR1 DFQATT, CDR2 SNEGSKA (reference sequence). Trimming removed 6 bases at V and 3 bases at J, with 15 bases between. The CDR3 runs 13 residues. In DNA form, the CDR3 reads TGCAGTGCGCCGCAGGACGGGAGCTACGAGCAGTACTTC. Translated: CSAPQDGSYEQYF.

The table lists this clonotype with many counts. The chain combines TRBV29-1 with TRBJ1-2; TRBD1 is a possible D gene (5 bases). The V gene's germline CDR1 is SQVTM and CDR2 ANQGSEA. This CDR3 has 13 residues. V gave up 6 bases and J gave up 1 base, with 12 bases separating them. The DNA for the CDR3 is TGCAGCGTACAGGCCACAGATAACTATGGCTACACCTTC. Translated: CSVQATDNYGYTF.

This clonotype was found many times. The gene calls are TRBV20-1 and TRBJ1-2; D gene unclear. Germline V CDR1 and CDR2: DFQATT, SNEGSKA (reference sequence). The length of the CDR3 is 9 residues. Trimming stripped 5 bases from V and 5 bases from J, with 3 bases between. The CDR3 nucleotides read TGCAGTGCTGCTTATGGCTACACCTTC. Translation: CSAAYGYTF.

This clonotype came up many times. The chain is built from TRBV5-1 and TRBJ2-7; no clear D. Deletions cut 3 bases from V and 7 bases from J, with 23 bases between. CDR1 SGHRS and CDR2 YFSETQ come from the germline V gene. There are 16 residues in the CDR3. The CDR3 here is CASSSLYGQPNGEQYF. Here the CDR3 DNA reads TGCGCCAGCAGCTCTTTGTATGGGCAGCCCAACGGGGAGCAGTACTTC.

This clonotype showed up many times. V usage is TRBV7-6 and J usage is TRBJ2-5; 10 positions agree with TRBD1. Trimming at V came to 1 base and at J to 3 bases, leaving 11 bases not matched to a gene. This CDR3 spans 18 amino acids. Germline V gene lookup returns CDR1 SGHVS and CDR2 FNYEAQ. This chain's CDR3 is CASSLVRTGGRQKETQYF. The CDR3 region has the DNA TGTGCCAGCAGCTTAGTAAGGACAGGGGGACGTCAAAAAGAGACCCAGTACTTC.

This clonotype showed up many times. V is TRBV12-3 or TRBV12-4 and J is TRBJ2-1, with D tentatively TRBD2 (6 bases). The CDR3 has 15 amino acids. V lost 3 bases and J lost 9, with 18 bases in between. The CDR3 loop reads CASSFDVAGLVEQFF. DNA of the CDR3: TGTGCCAGCAGTTTCGATGTGGCGGGACTGGTTGAGCAGTTCTTC.

The chain couples TRBV19 to TRBJ2-3; D ambiguous. Trimming removed 5 bases from V and 2 bases from J, with 11 bases in between. This CDR3 is built from 14 residues. CDR1 is LNHDA, CDR2 SQIVND, per germline (reference sequence). The CDR3 DNA reads as TGTGCCAGTAGTCCCTTAGGGAACACAGATACGCAGTATTTT. Encoded protein: CASSPLGNTDTQYF.

This clonotype was recorded at least ten times. This chain uses TRBV4-2 with TRBJ2-3, with TRBD2 matching over 9 bases. This CDR3 has 17 residues. Trimming at V came to 1 base and at J to 3 bases, leaving 8 bases not matched to a gene. Per germline, CDR1 LGHNA and CDR2 YNFKEQ. The DNA of the CDR3 is TGTGCCAGCAGCCAAGTGGCCCGTAGCGGGAGAACAGATACGCAGTATTTT. This translates into CASSQVARSGRTDTQYF.

This clonotype was observed many times. The rearrangement uses TRBV20-1 and TRBJ2-1, with 12 bases fitting TRBD2. Trimming at V came to 0 bases and at J to 4 bases, leaving 10 bases not matched to a gene. The CDR3 extends over 18 amino acids. Germline V lookup: CDR1 DFQATT, CDR2 SNEGSKA (reference sequence). This CDR3 is CSARDRLAGALFYNEQFF. The CDR3 nucleotides are TGCAGTGCTAGAGATAGACTAGCGGGAGCTCTGTTTTACAATGAGCAGTTCTTC.

This clonotype came up many times. The chain carries TRBV7-9 and TRBJ2-1; TRBD2 matches 15 bases. CDR1 is SEHNR and CDR2 is FQNEAQ in the germline V gene (reference sequence). The CDR3 sequence is 16 residues long. V lost 3 bases and J lost 4; bases outside the gene matches: 1. The CDR3 coding sequence is TGTGCCAGCAGCTTGGGGACTAGCGGGAGGTACAATGAGCAGTTCTTC. This translates into CASSLGTSGRYNEQFF. The variable domain in full, with the rest retrieved from reference TRBV7-9 and TRBJ2-1, is DTGVSQNPRHKITKRGQNVTFRCDPISEHNRLYWYRQTLGQGPEFLTYFQNEAQLEKSRLLSDRFSAERPKGSFSTLEIQRTEQGDSAMYLCASSLGTSGRYNEQFFGPGTRLTVL.

The chain has TRBV5-6 and TRBJ1-2, with D possibly matching TRBD1 (6 bases). Germline V gives CDR1 SGHDT, CDR2 YYEEEE. V lost 5 bases and J lost 8, with 13 bases in between. The CDR3 is 12 amino acids. The CDR3 loop is CASRLTGGGYTF. The CDR3 nucleotides are TGTGCCAGCAGACTGACAGGTGGAGGCTACACCTTC.

Ten or more counts support this clonotype. This chain joins TRBV20-1 and TRBJ1-2, with D unresolved. The CDR3 extends over 10 amino acids. Trimming removed 3 bases at V and 5 bases at J, with 4 bases between. Germline V gene lookup returns CDR1 DFQATT and CDR2 SNEGSKA (reference sequence). The CDR3 reads CSASPYGYTF. CDR3 bases: TGCAGTGCTAGTCCTTATGGCTACACCTTC.

This clonotype was recorded at least ten times. The chain joins TRBV5-1 to TRBJ2-1, with 10 bases fitting TRBD2. Trimming took 4 bases from V and 2 from J; bases not matched to a gene: 3. Germline values: CDR1 SGHRS, CDR2 YFSETQ. The CDR3 is 15 amino acids. The CDR3 sequence is CASSSGLAAYNEQFF. CDR3 DNA: TGCGCCAGCAGCAGTGGACTAGCGGCCTACAATGAGCAGTTCTTC.

The CDR3 spells CASSTFDGSGANVLTF. The CDR3 DNA reads as TGCGCCAGCAGCACCTTTGACGGGTCTGGGGCCAACGTCCTGACTTTC. The J gene is TRBJ2-6, the V gene TRBV5-1; D is undetermined. The V gene lost 4 bases and the J gene lost 1 base, with 12 bases spanning the gap. CDR3 length: 16 amino acids. CDR1 and CDR2 (germline): SGHRS, YFSETQ.

This clonotype came up many times. The rearrangement uses TRBV29-1 and TRBJ2-1, with D perhaps TRBD2 (6 bases). V lost 1 base and J lost 2, with 6 bases in between. The germline V gene has CDR1 SQVTM and CDR2 ANQGSEA. This CDR3 has 13 amino acids. The chain's CDR3 is CSVEGGAYNEQFF. In nucleotides, the CDR3 is TGCAGCGTTGAAGGGGGGGCCTACAATGAGCAGTTCTTC.

This clonotype was counted ten times or more. The rearrangement joins TRBV5-1 to TRBJ2-7, with TRBD2 matching 13 bases. Germline CDR1 reads SGHRS; CDR2 reads YFSETQ. This CDR3 has 15 residues. The junction had 0 bases not matched to a gene; V was cut back by 3 bases and J by 0 bases. DNA for the CDR3: TGCGCCAGCAGCTGGACTAGCGGGAGCTCCTACGAGCAGTACTTC. Protein sequence: CASSWTSGSSYEQYF. The entire variable domain, with the rest obtained from reference TRBV5-1 and TRBJ2-7, is as follows: KAGVTQTPRYLIKTRGQQVTLSCSPISGHRSVSWYQQTPGQGLQFLFEYFSETQRNKGNFPGRFSGRQFSNSRSEMNVSTLELGDSALYLCASSWTSGSSYEQYFGPGTRLTVT.

This clonotype was recorded at least ten times. The chain couples TRBV7-9 to TRBJ2-1; 8 nucleotides match TRBD2. Losses at the gene ends were 11 bases for V and 0 bases for J; bases not matched to a gene: 9. From germline, CDR1 is SEHNR and CDR2 FQNEAQ (reference sequence). The CDR3 length is 15 residues. The DNA for the CDR3 is TGTGCCGCCGGGGGGGAGGGCAGCTCCTACAATGAGCAGTTCTTC. Its protein is CAAGGEGSSYNEQFF.